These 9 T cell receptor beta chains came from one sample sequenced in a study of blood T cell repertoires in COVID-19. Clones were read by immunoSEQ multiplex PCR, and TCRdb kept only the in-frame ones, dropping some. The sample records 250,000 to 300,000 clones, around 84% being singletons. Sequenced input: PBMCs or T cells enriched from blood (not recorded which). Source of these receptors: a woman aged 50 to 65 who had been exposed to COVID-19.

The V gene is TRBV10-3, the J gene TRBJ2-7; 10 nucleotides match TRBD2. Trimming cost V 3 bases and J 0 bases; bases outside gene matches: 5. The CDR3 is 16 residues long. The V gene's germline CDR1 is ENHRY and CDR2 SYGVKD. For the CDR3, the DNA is TGTGCCATCAGTGACCAAAAGCGGGGGGGCTCCTACGAGCAGTACTTC. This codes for CAISDQKRGGSYEQYF.

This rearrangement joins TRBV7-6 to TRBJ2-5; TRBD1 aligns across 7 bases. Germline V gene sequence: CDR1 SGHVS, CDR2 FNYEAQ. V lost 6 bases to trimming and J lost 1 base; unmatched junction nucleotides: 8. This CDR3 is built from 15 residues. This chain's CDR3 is CASSPNRGLQETQYF. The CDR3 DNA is TGTGCCAGCAGTCCTAACAGGGGTCTCCAAGAGACCCAGTACTTC.

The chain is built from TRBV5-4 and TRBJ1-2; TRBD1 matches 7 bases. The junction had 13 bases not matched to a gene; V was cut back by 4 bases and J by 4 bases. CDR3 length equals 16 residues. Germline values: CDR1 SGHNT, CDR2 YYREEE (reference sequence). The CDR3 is CASSEPQGNGIYGYTF. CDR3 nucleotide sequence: TGTGCCAGCAGCGAACCACAGGGGAATGGGATCTATGGCTACACCTTC.

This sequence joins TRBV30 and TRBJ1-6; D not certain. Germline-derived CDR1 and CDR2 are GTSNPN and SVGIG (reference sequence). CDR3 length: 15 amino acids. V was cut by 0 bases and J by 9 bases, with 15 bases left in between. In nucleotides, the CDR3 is TGTGCCTGGAGTGTATCTTTGAGCGTGGGTTCACCCCTCCACTTT. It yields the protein CAWSVSLSVGSPLHF.

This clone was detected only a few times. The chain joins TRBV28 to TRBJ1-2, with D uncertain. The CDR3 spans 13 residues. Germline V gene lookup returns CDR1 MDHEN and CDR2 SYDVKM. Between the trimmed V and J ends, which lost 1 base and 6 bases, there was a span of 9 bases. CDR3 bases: TGTGCCAGCAGTTTATCTTCAGGCAATGGCTACACCTTC. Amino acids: CASSLSSGNGYTF.

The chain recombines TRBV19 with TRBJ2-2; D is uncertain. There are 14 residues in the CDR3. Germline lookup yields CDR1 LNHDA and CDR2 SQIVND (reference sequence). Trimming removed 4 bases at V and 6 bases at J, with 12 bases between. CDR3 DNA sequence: TGTGCCAGTAGTACCCTACTGAGCTCCGGGGAGCTGTTTTTT. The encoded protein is CASSTLLSSGELFF.

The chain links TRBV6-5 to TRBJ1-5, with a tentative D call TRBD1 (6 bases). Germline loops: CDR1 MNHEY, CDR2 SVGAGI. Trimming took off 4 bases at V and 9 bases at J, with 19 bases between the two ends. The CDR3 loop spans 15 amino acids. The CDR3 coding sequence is TGTGCCAGCAGTTCCGTGTCCCCAGGGGAGAGGCCCCAGCATTTT. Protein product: CASSSVSPGERPQHF.

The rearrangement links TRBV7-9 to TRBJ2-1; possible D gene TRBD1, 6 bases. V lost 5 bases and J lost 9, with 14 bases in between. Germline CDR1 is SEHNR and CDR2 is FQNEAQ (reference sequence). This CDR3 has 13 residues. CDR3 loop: CASSQITGSEQFF. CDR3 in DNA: TGTGCCAGCAGCCAAATCACAGGGTCTGAGCAGTTCTTC.

CDR3 DNA sequence: TGTGCCAGCAGTGAAGCCCGGGGTAGGACCCAGTACTTC. Its protein product is CASSEARGRTQYF. The V call is TRBV6-1, the J call TRBJ2-5, with a tentative D call TRBD2 (5 bases). V was trimmed by 0 bases and J by 7 bases, leaving 9 bases between them. The CDR3 totals 13 residues. Germline V gene data show CDR1 as MNHNS and CDR2 as SASEGT.